The 13 T cell receptor beta chains in this list originate from one sample, sequenced in a study of molecular identifiers for immune sequencing clone quantification. In TCRdb, the PCR reads were re-called with MiXCR into one record per CDR3 protein. The sample lists 90,000 to 120,000 distinct CDR3 sequences, over 30% seen once, with around 4% in the top ten. What was sequenced was naive CD8+ T cells from blood, with Jurkat cell RNA spiked in. The subset denotes: FACS-sorted CD8+CD4-CCR7+CD45RA+ naive T cells. The source is a human donor in good health. Some libraries in this study had Jurkat cell RNA spiked in.

This chain uses TRBV5-6 with TRBJ2-7; 12 nucleotides align to TRBD2. The germline gives CDR1 SGHDT, CDR2 YYEEEE. With V trimmed by 7 bases and J by 4 bases, 6 bases remained unmatched. This CDR3 region has 14 residues. CDR3 bases: TGTGCCAGCTGGAGTGGGACTAGCGGGTACGAGCAGTACTTC. Amino acid sequence: CASWSGTSGYEQYF.

This clonotype was counted between two and nine times. CDR3 sequence: CASGSFTDTQYF. The CDR3 nucleotides read TGTGCCAGCGGCAGTTTCACAGATACGCAGTATTTT. The rearrangement uses TRBV11-2 and TRBJ2-3; D unclear. Trimming stripped 8 bases from V and 2 bases from J, with 8 bases between. The CDR3 spans 12 residues. Looked up from germline, CDR1 is SGHAT and CDR2 is FQNNGV.

This clonotype has just a few counts. This chain connects TRBV29-1 to TRBJ2-7; D is undetermined. CDR1 SQVTM and CDR2 ANQGSEA come from the germline V gene. V lost 1 base to trimming and J lost 7 bases, with 8 bases between them. This CDR3 is 11 amino acids long. The CDR3 is CSVEVVGEQYF. The CDR3 DNA follows: TGCAGCGTTGAAGTGGTGGGGGAGCAGTACTTC.

Comments on this clonotype: An end of the junction does not agree with germline; a read error may underlie this. The chain links TRBV20-1 to TRBJ2-5, with a possible D match to TRBD1 (7 bases). Germline V lookup: CDR1 DFQATT, CDR2 SNEGSKA (reference sequence). The CDR3 loop spans 19 amino acids. CDR3 sequence: CSARGQIRDSHFRGETQSF. CDR3 sequence (DNA): TGCAGTGCTAGAGGGCAAATCCGGGACAGCCACTTTCGCGGGGAGACCCAGTCCTTC.

The chain links TRBV27 to TRBJ1-5; TRBD1 is a possible D gene (6 bases). Per the germline V gene, CDR1 is MNHEY and CDR2 is SMNVEV (reference sequence). The V end lost 0 bases, the J end lost 9 bases, and 15 bases lay between the germline ends. This CDR3 is 15 amino acids long. The CDR3 DNA follows: TGTGCCAGCAGTTTATCGTCTGGGGGGGCCGGGCCCCAGCATTTT. Its translation: CASSLSSGGAGPQHF.

This clonotype is a singleton in its sample. Since a much larger clone is just one base distant, this may be a read error. V usage is TRBV7-9 and J usage is TRBJ1-3; D ambiguous. This CDR3 has 14 residues. The V gene's germline CDR1 is SEHNR and CDR2 FQNEAQ (reference sequence). Trimming shortened V by 10 bases and J by 0 bases, and 13 bases separated the two germline ends. The CDR3 protein is CAIEKKDSGNTIYF. For the CDR3, the DNA is TGTGCCATTGAAAAAAAGGACTCTGGAAACACCATATATTTT.

For this clonotype: A single base separates this from a much larger clone, so it may be a read error. The chain couples TRBV28 to TRBJ2-4; possible D gene TRBD1, 6 bases. The CDR3 has 13 residues. In germline, CDR1 is MDHEN, CDR2 SYDVKM. The CDR3 is CAGSLGHWDIQYF. The CDR3 DNA reads as TGTGCCGGCAGTTTGGGACACTGGGACATTCAGTACTTC.

Comment on this clonotype: This clone may be a read error of a much larger clone one base away. J is TRBJ1-1 and V is TRBV25-1; 8 nucleotides agree with TRBD1. Germline CDR1 and CDR2: MGHDK and SYGVNS. This CDR3 is 14 amino acids long. CDR3 in DNA: TGTGCCAGCAGTGAATCCCCGACAGGGGCTGAACCTTTCTTT. This translates into CASSESPTGAEPFF.

Comments on this clonotype: A much larger clonotype is one base distant, so this may be a read error. V is TRBV5-3 and J is TRBJ2-3; 8 positions match TRBD2. TRBV5-3 is filed as an ORF, its function uncertain. V lost 10 bases to trimming and J lost 2 bases; unmatched junction nucleotides: 9. The CDR3 is made up of 14 amino acids. The CDR3 nucleotides read TGTGCCTGCAGCGGGGGACCCCTCACAGATACGCAGTATTTT. Translating gives CACSGGPLTDTQYF.

This clonotype was seen repeatedly, ten times or more. The V gene is TRBV2, the J gene TRBJ1-5; D unresolved. CDR1 and CDR2 (germline): SNHLY, FYNNEI. Trimming removed 3 bases at V and 0 bases at J, with 9 bases between. The CDR3 has 15 amino acids. CDR3 protein: CASSEEGFSNQPQHF. The CDR3 DNA is TGTGCCAGCAGTGAGGAAGGGTTTAGCAATCAGCCCCAGCATTTT.

There are many counts of this clonotype. The V gene is TRBV7-9, the J gene TRBJ2-2; D remains unclear. V lost 0 bases and J 7 bases, leaving 0 bases between the germline ends. Germline V gene data show CDR1 as SEHNR and CDR2 as FQNEAQ (reference sequence). This CDR3 region has 11 residues. DNA for the CDR3: TGTGCCAGCAGCTTAGCCGGGGAGCTGTTTTTT. Its translation: CASSLAGELFF.

The J gene is TRBJ2-7, the V gene TRBV5-6, with D tentatively TRBD1 (6 bases). The CDR3 runs 15 residues. The germline V gene has CDR1 SGHDT and CDR2 YYEEEE. The V and J ends lost 4 bases and 0 bases respectively, with 14 bases between them. CDR3 sequence (DNA): TGTGCCAGCAGCGGCGAGGGGGTTAGCTCCTACGAGCAGTACTTC. Translated, it gives CASSGEGVSSYEQYF.

V is TRBV19 and J is TRBJ2-7, with 12 bases lining up with TRBD1. Germline V gene sequence: CDR1 LNHDA, CDR2 SQIVND (reference sequence). V was pared by 5 bases and J by 2 bases, with 7 bases of the junction left unmatched. CDR3 length: 16 residues. The CDR3 DNA reads TGTGCCAGTAGTGGACCGGGACAGGGGGCAACCTACGAGCAGTACTTC. The encoded protein is CASSGPGQGATYEQYF.